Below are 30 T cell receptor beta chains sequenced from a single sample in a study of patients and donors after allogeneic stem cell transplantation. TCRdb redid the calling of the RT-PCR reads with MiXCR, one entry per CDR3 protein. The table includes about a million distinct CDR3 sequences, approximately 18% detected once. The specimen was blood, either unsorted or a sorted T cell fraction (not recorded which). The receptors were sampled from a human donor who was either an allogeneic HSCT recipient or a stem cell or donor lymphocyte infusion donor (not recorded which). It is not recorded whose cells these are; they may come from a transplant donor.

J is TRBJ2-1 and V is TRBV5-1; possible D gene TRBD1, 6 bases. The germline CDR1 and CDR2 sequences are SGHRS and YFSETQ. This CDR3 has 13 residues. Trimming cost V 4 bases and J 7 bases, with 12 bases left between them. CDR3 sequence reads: CASSGTGWNEQFF. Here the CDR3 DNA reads TGCGCCAGCAGCGGTACAGGGTGGAATGAGCAGTTCTTC.

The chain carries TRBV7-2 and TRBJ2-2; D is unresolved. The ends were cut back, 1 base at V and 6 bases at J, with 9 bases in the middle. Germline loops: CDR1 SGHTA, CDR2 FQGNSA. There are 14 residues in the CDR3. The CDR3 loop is CASSLGLMPGELFF. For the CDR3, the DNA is TGTGCCAGCAGCTTAGGACTTATGCCCGGGGAGCTGTTTTTT.

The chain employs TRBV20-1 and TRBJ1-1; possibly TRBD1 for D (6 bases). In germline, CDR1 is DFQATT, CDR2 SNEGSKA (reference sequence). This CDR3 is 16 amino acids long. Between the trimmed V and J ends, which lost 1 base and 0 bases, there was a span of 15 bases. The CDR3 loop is CSARGLRGAMNTEAFF. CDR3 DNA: TGCAGTGCTAGAGGCCTTAGGGGGGCCATGAACACTGAAGCTTTCTTT.

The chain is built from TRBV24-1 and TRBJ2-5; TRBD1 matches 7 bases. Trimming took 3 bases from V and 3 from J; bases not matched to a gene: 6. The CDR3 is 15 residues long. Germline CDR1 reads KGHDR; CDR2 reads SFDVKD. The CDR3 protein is CATSDPGTAEETQYF. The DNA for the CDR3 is TGTGCCACCAGTGATCCCGGGACAGCGGAAGAGACCCAGTACTTC.

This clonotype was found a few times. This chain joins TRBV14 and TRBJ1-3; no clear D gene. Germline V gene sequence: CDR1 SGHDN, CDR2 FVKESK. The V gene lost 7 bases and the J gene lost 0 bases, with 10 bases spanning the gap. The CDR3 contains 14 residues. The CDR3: CASMRGGSGNTIYF. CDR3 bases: TGTGCCAGCATGCGCGGTGGCTCTGGAAACACCATATATTTT.

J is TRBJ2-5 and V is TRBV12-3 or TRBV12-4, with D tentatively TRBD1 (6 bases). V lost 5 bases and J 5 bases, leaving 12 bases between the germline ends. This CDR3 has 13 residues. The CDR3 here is CASSQLRGETQYF. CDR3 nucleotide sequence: TGTGCCAGCAGTCAACTGAGGGGGGAGACCCAGTACTTC.

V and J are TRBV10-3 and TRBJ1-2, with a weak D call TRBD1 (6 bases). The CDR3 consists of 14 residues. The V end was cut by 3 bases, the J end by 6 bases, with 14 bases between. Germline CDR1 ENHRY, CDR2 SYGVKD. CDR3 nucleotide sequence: TGTGCCATCAGTGACCCGGGGGGGGGCGATGGCTACACCTTC. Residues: CAISDPGGGDGYTF.

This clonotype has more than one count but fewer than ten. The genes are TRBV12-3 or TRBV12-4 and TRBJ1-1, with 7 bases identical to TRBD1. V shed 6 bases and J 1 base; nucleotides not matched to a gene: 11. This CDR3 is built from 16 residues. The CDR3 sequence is CASRDRDRRENTEAFF. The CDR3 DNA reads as TGTGCCAGCAGGGACCGGGACAGAAGGGAGAACACTGAAGCTTTCTTT.

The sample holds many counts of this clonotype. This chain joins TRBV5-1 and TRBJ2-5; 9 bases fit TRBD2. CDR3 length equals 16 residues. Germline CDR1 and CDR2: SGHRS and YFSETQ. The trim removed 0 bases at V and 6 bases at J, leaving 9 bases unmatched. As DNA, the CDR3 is TGCGCCAGCAGCTTGGCCGAGGGACTAGCTATACAGACCCAGTACTTC. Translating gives CASSLAEGLAIQTQYF. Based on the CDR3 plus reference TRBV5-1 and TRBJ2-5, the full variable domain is KAGVTQTPRYLIKTRGQQVTLSCSPISGHRSVSWYQQTPGQGLQFLFEYFSETQRNKGNFPGRFSGRQFSNSRSEMNVSTLELGDSALYLCASSLAEGLAIQTQYFGPGTRLLVL.

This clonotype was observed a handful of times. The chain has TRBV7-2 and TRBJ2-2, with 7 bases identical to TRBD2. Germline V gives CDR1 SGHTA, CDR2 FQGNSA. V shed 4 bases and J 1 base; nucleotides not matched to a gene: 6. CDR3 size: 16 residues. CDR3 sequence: CASSYTGTKNTGELFF. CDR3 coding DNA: TGTGCCAGCAGCTACACCGGGACTAAGAACACCGGGGAGCTGTTTTTT.

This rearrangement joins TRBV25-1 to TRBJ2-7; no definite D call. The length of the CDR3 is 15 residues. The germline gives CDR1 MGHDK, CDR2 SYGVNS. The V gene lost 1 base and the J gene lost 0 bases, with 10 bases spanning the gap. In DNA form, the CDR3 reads TGTGCCAGCAGTGAATCTGGCCCAAGCTCCTACGAGCAGTACTTC. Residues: CASSESGPSSYEQYF.

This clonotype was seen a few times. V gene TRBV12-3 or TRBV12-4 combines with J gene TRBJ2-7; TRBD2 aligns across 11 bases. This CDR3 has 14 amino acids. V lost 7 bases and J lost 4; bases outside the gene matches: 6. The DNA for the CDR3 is TGTGCCAGCACCGTCGTAGCGGGAGGGTACGAGCAGTACTTC. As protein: CASTVVAGGYEQYF.

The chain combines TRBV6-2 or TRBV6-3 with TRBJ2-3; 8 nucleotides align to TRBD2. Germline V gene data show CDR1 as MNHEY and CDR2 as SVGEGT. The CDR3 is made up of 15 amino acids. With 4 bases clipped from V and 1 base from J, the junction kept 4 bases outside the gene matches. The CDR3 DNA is TGTGCCAGCAGTTTCCTTAGCGGGGGCACAGATACGCAGTATTTT. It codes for CASSFLSGGTDTQYF.

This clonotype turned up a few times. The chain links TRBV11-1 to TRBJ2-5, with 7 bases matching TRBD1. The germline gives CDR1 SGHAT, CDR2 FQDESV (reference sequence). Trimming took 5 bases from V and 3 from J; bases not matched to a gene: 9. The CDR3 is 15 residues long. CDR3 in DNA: TGTGCCAGCAGCCAAGGGAGACAGGGAGAAGAGACCCAGTACTTC. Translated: CASSQGRQGEETQYF.

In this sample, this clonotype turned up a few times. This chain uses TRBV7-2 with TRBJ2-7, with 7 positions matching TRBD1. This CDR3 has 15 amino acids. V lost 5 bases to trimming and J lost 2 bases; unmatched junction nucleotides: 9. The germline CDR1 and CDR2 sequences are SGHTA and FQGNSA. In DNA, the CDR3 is TGTGCCAGCAGCATAAGACAGGGACCCCCCTACGAGCAGTACTTC. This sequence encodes CASSIRQGPPYEQYF.

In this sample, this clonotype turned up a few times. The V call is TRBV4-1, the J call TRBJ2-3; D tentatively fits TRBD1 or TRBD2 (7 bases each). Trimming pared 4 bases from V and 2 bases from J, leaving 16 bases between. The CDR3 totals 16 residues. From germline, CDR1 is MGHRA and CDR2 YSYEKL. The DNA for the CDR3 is TGCGCCAGCAGCCCCCAGGGGGGGACCCCCACAGATACGCAGTATTTT. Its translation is CASSPQGGTPTDTQYF.

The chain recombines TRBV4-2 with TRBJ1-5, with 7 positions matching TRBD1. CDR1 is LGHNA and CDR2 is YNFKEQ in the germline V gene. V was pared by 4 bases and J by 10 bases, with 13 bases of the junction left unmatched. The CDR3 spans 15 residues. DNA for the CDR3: TGTGCCAGCAGCCCGTTAGACAGGGCTTCTCATCCCCAGCATTTT. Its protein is CASSPLDRASHPQHF.

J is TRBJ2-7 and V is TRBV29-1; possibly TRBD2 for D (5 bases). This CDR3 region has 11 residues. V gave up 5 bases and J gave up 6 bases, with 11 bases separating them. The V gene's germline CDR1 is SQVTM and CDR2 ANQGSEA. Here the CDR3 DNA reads TGCAGCGTTTCAATTGGAGGCGAGCAGTACTTC. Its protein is CSVSIGGEQYF.

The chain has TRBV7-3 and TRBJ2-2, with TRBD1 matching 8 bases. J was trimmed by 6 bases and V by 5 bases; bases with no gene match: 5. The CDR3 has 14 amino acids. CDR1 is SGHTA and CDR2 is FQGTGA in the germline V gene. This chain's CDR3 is CASSPRQGSGELFF. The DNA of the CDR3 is TGTGCCAGCAGCCCTCGACAGGGGTCCGGGGAGCTGTTTTTT.

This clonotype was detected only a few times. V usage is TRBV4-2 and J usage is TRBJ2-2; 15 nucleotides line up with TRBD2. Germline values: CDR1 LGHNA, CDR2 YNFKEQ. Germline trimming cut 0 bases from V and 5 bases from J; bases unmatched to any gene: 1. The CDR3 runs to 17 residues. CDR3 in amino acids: CASSQDGTSGRTGELFF. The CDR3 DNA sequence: TGTGCCAGCAGCCAAGACGGGACTAGCGGGAGGACCGGGGAGCTGTTTTTT.

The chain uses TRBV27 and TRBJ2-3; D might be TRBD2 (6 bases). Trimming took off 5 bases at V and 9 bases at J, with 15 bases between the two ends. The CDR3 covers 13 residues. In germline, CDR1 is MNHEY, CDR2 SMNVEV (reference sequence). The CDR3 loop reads CASSPQGTPTQYF. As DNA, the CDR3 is TGTGCCAGCAGTCCCCAAGGGACTCCAACGCAGTATTTT.

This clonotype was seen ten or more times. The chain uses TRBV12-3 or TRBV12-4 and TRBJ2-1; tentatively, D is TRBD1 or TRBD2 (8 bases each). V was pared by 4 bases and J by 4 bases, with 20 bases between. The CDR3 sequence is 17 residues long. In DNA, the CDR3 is TGTGCCAGCAGTTCAGCTATTAGCGGGACAGGATACAATGAGCAGTTCTTC. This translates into CASSSAISGTGYNEQFF.

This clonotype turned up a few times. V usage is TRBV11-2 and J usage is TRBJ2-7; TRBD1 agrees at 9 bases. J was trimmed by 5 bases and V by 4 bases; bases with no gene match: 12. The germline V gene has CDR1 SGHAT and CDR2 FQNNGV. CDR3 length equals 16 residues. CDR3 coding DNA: TGTGCCAGCAGCTCCCCCGGGAGGACAGGGGTAGACGAGCAGTACTTC. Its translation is CASSSPGRTGVDEQYF. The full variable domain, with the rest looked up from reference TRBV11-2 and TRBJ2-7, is EAGVAQSPRYKIIEKRQSVAFWCNPISGHATLYWYQQILGQGPKLLIQFQNNGVVDDSQLPKDRFSAERLKGVDSTLKIQPAKLEDSAVYLCASSSPGRTGVDEQYFGPGTRLTVT.

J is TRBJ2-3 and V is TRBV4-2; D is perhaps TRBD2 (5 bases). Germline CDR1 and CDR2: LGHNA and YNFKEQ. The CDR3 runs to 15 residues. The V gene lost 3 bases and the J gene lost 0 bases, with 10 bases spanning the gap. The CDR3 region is CASSHTAASTDTQYF. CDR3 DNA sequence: TGTGCCAGCAGCCACACAGCGGCGAGCACAGATACGCAGTATTTT.

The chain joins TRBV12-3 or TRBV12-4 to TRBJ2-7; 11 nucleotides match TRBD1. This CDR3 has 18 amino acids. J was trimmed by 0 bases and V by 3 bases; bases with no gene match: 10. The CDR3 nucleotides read TGTGCCAGCAGTTTTAGGGACAGGGGGAAATCGAGCTCCTACGAGCAGTACTTC. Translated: CASSFRDRGKSSSYEQYF.

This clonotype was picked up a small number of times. CDR3 sequence (DNA): TGCAGCGTTGGGGCACACCGGGGGATGAACACTGAAGCTTTCTTT. Translation: CSVGAHRGMNTEAFF. V gene TRBV29-1 combines with J gene TRBJ1-1; D might be TRBD1 (5 bases). This CDR3 is 15 amino acids long. The germline gives CDR1 SQVTM, CDR2 ANQGSEA. The V end lost 4 bases, the J end lost 0 bases, and 15 bases lay between the germline ends.

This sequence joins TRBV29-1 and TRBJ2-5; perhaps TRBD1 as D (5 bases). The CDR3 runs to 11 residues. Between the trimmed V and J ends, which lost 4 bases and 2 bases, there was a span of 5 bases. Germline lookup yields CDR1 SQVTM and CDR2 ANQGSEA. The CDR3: CSVGQQETQYF. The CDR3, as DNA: TGCAGCGTTGGACAGCAAGAGACCCAGTACTTC.

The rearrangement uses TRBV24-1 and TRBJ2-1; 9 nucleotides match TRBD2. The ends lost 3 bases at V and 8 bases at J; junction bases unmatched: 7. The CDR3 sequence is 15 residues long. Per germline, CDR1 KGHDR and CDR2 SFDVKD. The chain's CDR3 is CATSDIAGEPDEQFF. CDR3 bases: TGTGCCACCAGTGATATAGCGGGGGAGCCCGATGAGCAGTTCTTC.

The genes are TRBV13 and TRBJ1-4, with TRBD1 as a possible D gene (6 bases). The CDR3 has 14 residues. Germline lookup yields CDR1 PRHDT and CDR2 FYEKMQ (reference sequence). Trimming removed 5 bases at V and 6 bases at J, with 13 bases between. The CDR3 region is CASSPTGADEKLFF. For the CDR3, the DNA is TGTGCCAGCAGCCCCACGGGGGCCGATGAAAAACTGTTTTTT.

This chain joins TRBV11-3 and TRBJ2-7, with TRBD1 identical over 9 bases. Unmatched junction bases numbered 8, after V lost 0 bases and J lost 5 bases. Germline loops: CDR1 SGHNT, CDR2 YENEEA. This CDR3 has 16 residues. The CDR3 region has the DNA TGTGCCAGCAGCTTAGACGCAAGGACAGGGGCTAACGAGCAGTACTTC. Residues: CASSLDARTGANEQYF.